This is a list of T cell receptor beta chains from one sample in a study of cytomegalovirus exposure and HLA in healthy donors. The table came from immunoSEQ multiplex PCR; TCRdb's copy has only in-frame clones and leaves some out. The listing records 74,000 or so clones. Material: PBMCs. These receptors were taken from a woman in her sixties in good health and CMV-seronegative. The CDR3 runs from the conserved cysteine through the conserved F or W. Each record gives: J gene, D gene, V gene, CDR3 protein, CDR3 DNA. D genes are given only for firm matches.

J: TRBJ1-3
D: NA
V: TRBV29-1
CDR3: CSVVTGSGSGNTIYF
DNA: TGCAGCGTAGTAACAGGGTCTGGATCTGGAAACACCATATATTTT

J: TRBJ2-1
D: NA
V: TRBV29-1
CDR3: CSARGTYNEQFF
DNA: TGCAGCGCGAGGGGGACCTACAATGAGCAGTTCTTC

J: TRBJ1-3
D: TRBD1
V: TRBV28
CDR3: CASSSRGQKVGNTIYF
DNA: TGTGCCAGCAGTTCCCGGGGACAGAAGGTTGGAAACACCATATATTTT

J: TRBJ1-6
D: TRBD1
V: TRBV5-1
CDR3: CASSTRQGADSPLHF
DNA: TGCGCCAGCAGCACCCGACAGGGGGCGGATTCACCCCTCCACTTT

J: TRBJ2-4
D: TRBD2
V: TRBV6-1
CDR3: CAITGGSKNIQYF
DNA: TGTGCCATCACCGGGGGGTCCAAAAACATTCAGTACTTC

J: TRBJ1-1
D: NA
V: TRBV7-8
CDR3: CASSSYSTYRGTEAFF
DNA: TGTGCCAGCAGCTCTTACTCCACCTACCGGGGGACTGAAGCTTTCTTT

J: TRBJ1-1
D: NA
V: TRBV28
CDR3: CASSFSGNTEAFF
DNA: TGTGCCAGCAGTTTCAGCGGAAACACTGAAGCTTTCTTT

J: TRBJ2-1
D: NA
V: TRBV5-6
CDR3: CASSLYRNEQFF
DNA: TGTGCCAGCAGCTTGTATCGTAATGAGCAGTTCTTC

J: TRBJ1-2
D: NA
V: TRBV6-6
CDR3: CATVITPREYYGYTF
DNA: TGTGCCACCGTTATTACCCCAAGGGAGTACTATGGCTACACCTTC

J: TRBJ1-1
D: TRBD1
V: TRBV5-8
CDR3: CASSRGDRGGTEAFF
DNA: TGTGCCAGCAGCCGCGGGGACAGGGGAGGAACTGAAGCTTTCTTT

J: TRBJ2-5
D: TRBD2
V: TRBV9
CDR3: CASSAGLAAGETQYF
DNA: TGTGCCAGCAGCGCAGGACTAGCAGCCGGTGAGACCCAGTACTTC

J: TRBJ2-5
D: NA
V: TRBV7-9
CDR3: CASSPSGETQYF
DNA: TGTGCCAGCAGCCCCTCGGGGGAGACCCAGTACTTC

J: TRBJ1-5
D: NA
V: TRBV19
CDR3: CASSIGGTQHF
DNA: TGTGCCAGTAGTATTGGGGGGACTCAGCATTTT

J: TRBJ2-3
D: TRBD2
V: TRBV4-1
CDR3: CASSQDAAGGLDTQYF
DNA: TGCGCCAGCAGCCAAGATGCAGCGGGAGGGTTAGATACGCAGTATTTT

J: TRBJ2-5
D: NA
V: TRBV2
CDR3: CASSDRNIQETQYF
DNA: TGTGCCAGCAGTGACAGGAATATTCAAGAGACCCAGTACTTC

J: TRBJ2-6
D: TRBD1
V: TRBV11-1
CDR3: CASSSRTGASTGANVLTF
DNA: TGTGCCAGCAGCTCTCGGACAGGGGCGTCGACTGGGGCCAACGTCCTGACTTTC

J: TRBJ1-4
D: NA
V: TRBV27
CDR3: CASSPGTASGVLFF
DNA: TGTGCCAGCAGCCCGGGGACGGCCTCGGGGGTACTGTTTTTT

J: TRBJ1-3
D: NA
V: TRBV7-2
CDR3: CASSPQQGTGNTIYF
DNA: TGTGCCAGCAGCCCCCAACAGGGTACTGGAAACACCATATATTTT

J: TRBJ2-5
D: NA
V: TRBV7-6
CDR3: CASSLARGETQYF
DNA: TGTGCCAGCAGCTTAGCTCGGGGGGAGACCCAGTACTTC

J: TRBJ1-5
D: TRBD1
V: TRBV5-5
CDR3: CASSPGQGSNQPQHF
DNA: TGTGCCAGCAGCCCAGGACAGGGCTCCAATCAGCCCCAGCATTTT

J: TRBJ1-2
D: NA
V: TRBV7-3
CDR3: CASSLFGGAGGYTF
DNA: TGTGCCAGCAGCTTGTTTGGGGGGGCAGGGGGCTACACCTTC

J: TRBJ1-1
D: TRBD1
V: TRBV6-1
CDR3: CAGDDRGRDTEAFF
DNA: TGTGCCGGTGACGACAGGGGGCGGGACACTGAAGCTTTCTTT

J: TRBJ2-3
D: NA
V: TRBV6-5
CDR3: CASSSPGQTSTDTQYF
DNA: TGTGCCAGCAGTTCGCCCGGACAAACAAGCACAGATACGCAGTATTTT

J: TRBJ2-3
D: NA
V: TRBV6-6
CDR3: CASTQGGNTQYF
DNA: TGTGCCAGTACACAGGGGGGGAATACGCAGTATTTT

J: TRBJ2-7
D: NA
V: TRBV15
CDR3: CATSRDYGGGTYEQYF
DNA: TGTGCCACCAGCAGAGATTATGGCGGGGGCACCTACGAGCAGTACTTC

J: TRBJ2-7
D: NA
V: TRBV6-1
CDR3: CASSEARGGGGSYEQYF
DNA: TGTGCCAGCAGTGAAGCGCGAGGAGGGGGGGGTTCCTACGAGCAGTACTTC